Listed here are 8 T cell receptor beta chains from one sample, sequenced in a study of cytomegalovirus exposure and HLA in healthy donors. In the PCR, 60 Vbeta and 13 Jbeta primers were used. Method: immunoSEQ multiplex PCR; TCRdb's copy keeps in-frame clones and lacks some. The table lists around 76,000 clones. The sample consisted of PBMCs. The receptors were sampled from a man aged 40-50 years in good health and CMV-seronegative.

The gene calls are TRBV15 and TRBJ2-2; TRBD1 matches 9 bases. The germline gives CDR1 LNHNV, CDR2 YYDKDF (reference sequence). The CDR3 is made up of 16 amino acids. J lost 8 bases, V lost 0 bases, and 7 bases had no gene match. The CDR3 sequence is CATSRDEGQGGGELFF. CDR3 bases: TGTGCCACCAGCAGAGATGAGGGACAGGGAGGTGGGGAGCTGTTTTTT.

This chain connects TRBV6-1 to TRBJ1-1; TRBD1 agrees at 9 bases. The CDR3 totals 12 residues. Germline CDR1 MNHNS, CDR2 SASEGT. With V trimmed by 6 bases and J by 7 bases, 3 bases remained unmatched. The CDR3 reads CASRQGAGEAFF. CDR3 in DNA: TGTGCCAGCAGACAGGGGGCGGGTGAAGCTTTCTTT.

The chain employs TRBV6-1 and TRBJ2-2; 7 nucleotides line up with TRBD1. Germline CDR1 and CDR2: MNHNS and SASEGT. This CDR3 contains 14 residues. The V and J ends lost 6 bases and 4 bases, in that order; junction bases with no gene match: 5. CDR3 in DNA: TGTGCCAGCAGACCGGGACAGTTCACCGGGGAGCTGTTTTTT. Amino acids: CASRPGQFTGELFF.

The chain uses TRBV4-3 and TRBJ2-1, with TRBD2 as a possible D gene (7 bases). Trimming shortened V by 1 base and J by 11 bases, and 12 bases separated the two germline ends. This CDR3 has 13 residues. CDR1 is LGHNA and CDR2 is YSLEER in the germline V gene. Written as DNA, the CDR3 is TGCGCCAGCAGCCAAGGGGGGGGGCGGAAGCAGTTCTTC. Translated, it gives CASSQGGGRKQFF.

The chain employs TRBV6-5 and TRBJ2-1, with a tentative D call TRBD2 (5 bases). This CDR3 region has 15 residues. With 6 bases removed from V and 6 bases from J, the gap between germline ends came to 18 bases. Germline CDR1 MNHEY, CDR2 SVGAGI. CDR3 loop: CASSDSASAGNEQFF. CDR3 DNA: TGTGCCAGCAGCGATTCAGCCTCGGCGGGCAATGAGCAGTTCTTC.

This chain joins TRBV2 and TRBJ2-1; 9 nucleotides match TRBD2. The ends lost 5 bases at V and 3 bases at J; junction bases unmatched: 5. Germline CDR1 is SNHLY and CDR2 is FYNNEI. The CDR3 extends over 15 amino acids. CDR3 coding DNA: TGTGCCAGCAGTTCTAGCGGGATCTACTACAATGAGCAGTTCTTC. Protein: CASSSSGIYYNEQFF.

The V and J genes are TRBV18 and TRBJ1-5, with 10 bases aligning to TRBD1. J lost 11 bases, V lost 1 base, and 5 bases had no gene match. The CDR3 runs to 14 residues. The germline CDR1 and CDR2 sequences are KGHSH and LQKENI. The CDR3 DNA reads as TGTGCCAGCTCACCACGGGACAGGGGCGTAGCCCAGCATTTT. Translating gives CASSPRDRGVAQHF. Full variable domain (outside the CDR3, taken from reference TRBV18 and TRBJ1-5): NAGVMQNPRHLVRRRGQEARLRCSPMKGHSHVYWYRQLPEEGLKFMVYLQKENIIDESGMPKERFSAEFPKEGPSILRIQQVVRGDSAAYFCASSPRDRGVAQHFGDGTRLSIL.

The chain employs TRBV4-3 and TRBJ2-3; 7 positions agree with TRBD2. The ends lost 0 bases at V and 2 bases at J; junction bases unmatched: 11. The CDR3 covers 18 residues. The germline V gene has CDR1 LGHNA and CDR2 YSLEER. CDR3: CASSQDRGYGGYTDTQYF. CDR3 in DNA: TGCGCCAGCAGCCAAGATCGGGGCTACGGGGGGTACACAGATACGCAGTATTTT.